The clone carrying this TCR beta chain was picked up many times. Its target is unknown. Genomic DNA constituted the template upon which TCR beta VDJ and CDR3 profiling was performed. MiXCR was run by TCRdb on the reads, yielding one entry per CDR3 protein. This table holds about 190,000 distinct CDR3 sequences, approximately 49% found once. V dropped 2 bases and J dropped 6; count of bases not matched to a gene: 14. The CDR3 length is 18 residues. Germline V gene lookup returns CDR1 DFQATT and CDR2 SNEGSKA (reference sequence). These data belong to a study of CD8+CD57+ T cells in acquired aplastic anemia. Study-level information: Average DNA yield from sorted CD4+ and CD8+ cells was roughly 3.1 ug. CD4+ cell libraries from healthy donors averaged about 10.8 million reads.

Findings and caveats of the study: Patients and controls shared twenty-nine CD8+ CDR3 sequences, highly expressed in patients.

The sequence was obtained from a human donor in good health, serving as a control. The specimen sequenced was sorted CD4+, CD8+, or CD8+CD57+ T cells (not recorded which) from PBMCs. V is TRBV20-1 and J is TRBJ2-2; 11 bases agree with TRBD2. The DNA of the CDR3 is TGCAGTGCTAGACTCTCTTTAGCGGGGGGGCGACGTGCCGGGGAGCTGTTTTTT. Its protein product is CSARLSLAGGRRAGELFF.